This TCR beta chain emerged from a study of Graves' ophthalmopathy and Graves' hyperthyroidism. The CDR3 consists of 12 residues. Deletions cut 1 base from V and 0 bases from J, with 4 bases between. Germline assignment: CDR1 DFQATT and CDR2 SNEGSKA (reference sequence). TCR beta CDR3 regions were amplified from RNA transcripts. Investigators did first-round RT-PCR with HTBI primers, then second-round multiplex PCR. TCRdb processed the multiplex PCR reads anew with MiXCR; each CDR3 protein has one entry. The table has approximately 700,000 distinct CDR3 sequences, under 50% seen once. This clonotype showed up many times. Orbital computed tomography, together with clinical symptoms, serum thyroxine, TRAb and thyroid ultrasound, was used for diagnosis. PBMCs originated in 7.5 to 10 ml of fresh peripheral blood.

This sequence originates from an adult man with Graves' ophthalmopathy. The chain carries TRBV20-1 and TRBJ2-7; no clear D. Source material: peripheral blood. The CDR3 here is CSARASSYEQYF. CDR3 nucleotide sequence: TGCAGTGCTAGAGCGTCCTCCTACGAGCAGTACTTC.